The source of this T cell receptor beta chain is a study of beta chain features in type 1 diabetes. The table lists this clone with a few counts. Expressed TCRB transcripts were sequenced because the entire RNA isolate underwent reverse transcription. Only in-frame clones appear in the TCRdb table, and some are missing; sequencing was by immunoSEQ multiplex PCR. The sample yields around 450,000 clones, roughly 11% seen once. CDR3 size: 15 residues. CDR1 and CDR2 (germline): SGHNT, YENEEA. V trimming: 7 bases; J trimming: 7 bases; junction bases outside the gene matches: 11. This sequence joins TRBV11-3 and TRBJ2-1, with TRBD1 matching over 9 bases. The sample consisted of naive CD4+ T cells from blood. This TCR came from a woman aged 18 to 35 in good health. CDR3 protein: CASTTGTGMLNEQFF. CDR3 DNA: TGTGCCAGCACGACCGGGACAGGGATGTTGAATGAGCAGTTCTTC.